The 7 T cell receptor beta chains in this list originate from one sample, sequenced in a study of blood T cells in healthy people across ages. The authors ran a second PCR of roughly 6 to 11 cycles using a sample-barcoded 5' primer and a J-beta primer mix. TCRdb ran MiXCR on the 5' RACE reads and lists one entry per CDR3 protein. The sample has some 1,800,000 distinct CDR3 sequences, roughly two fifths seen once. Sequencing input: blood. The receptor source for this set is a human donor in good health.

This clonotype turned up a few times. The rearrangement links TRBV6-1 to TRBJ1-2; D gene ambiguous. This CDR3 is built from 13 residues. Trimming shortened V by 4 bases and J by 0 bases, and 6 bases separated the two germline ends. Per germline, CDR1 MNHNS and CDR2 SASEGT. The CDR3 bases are TGTGCCAGCAGTGGTAATACTAACTATGGCTACACCTTC. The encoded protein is CASSGNTNYGYTF.

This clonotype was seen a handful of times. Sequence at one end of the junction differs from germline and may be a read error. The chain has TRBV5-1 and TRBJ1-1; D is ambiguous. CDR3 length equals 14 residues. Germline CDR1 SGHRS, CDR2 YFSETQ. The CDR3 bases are TGTGCCAGCAGTTTGAGCACTGCAAACACTGAAGCTTTCTTT. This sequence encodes CASSLSTANTEAFF.

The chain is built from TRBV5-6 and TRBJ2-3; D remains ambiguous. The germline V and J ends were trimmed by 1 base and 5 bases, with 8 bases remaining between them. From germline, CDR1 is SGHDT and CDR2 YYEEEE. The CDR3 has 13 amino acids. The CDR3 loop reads CASSLNPRDTQYF. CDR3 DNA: TGTGCCAGCAGCTTGAACCCCCGAGATACGCAGTATTTT.

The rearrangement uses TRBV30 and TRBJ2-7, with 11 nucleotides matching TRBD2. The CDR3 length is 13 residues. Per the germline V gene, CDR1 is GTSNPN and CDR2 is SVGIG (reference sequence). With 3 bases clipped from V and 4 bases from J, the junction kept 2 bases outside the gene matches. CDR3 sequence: CAWRLAGGYEQYF. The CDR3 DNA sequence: TGTGCCTGGAGGCTAGCGGGGGGTTACGAGCAGTACTTC.

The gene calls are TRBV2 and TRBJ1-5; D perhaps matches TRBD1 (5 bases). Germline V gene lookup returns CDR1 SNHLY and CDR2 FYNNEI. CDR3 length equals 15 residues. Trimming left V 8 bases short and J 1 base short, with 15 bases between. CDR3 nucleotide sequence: TGTGCCAGCGGGAAGGAGGGGACGAGCAATCAGCCCCAGCATTTT. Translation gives CASGKEGTSNQPQHF.

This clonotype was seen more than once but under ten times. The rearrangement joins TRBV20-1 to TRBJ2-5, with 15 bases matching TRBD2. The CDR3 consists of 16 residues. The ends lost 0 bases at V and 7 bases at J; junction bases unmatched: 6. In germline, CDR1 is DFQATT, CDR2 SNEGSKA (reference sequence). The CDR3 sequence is CSARDGTSGGLVTQYF. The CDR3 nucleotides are TGCAGTGCTAGAGATGGGACTAGCGGGGGGCTGGTGACCCAGTACTTC.

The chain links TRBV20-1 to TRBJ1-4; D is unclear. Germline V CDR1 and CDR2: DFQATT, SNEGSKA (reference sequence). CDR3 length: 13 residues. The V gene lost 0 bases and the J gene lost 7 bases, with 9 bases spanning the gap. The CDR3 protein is CSARDQRSEKLFF. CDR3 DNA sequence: TGCAGTGCTAGAGATCAGAGAAGTGAAAAACTGTTTTTT.